Below are 23 T cell receptor beta chains sequenced from a single sample in a study of T cell responses to AZD1222 COVID-19 vaccine. Using immunoSEQ multiplex PCR, the repertoire was profiled, and TCRdb retains in-frame clones only, with some absent. The table records about 150,000 clones, about nine tenths of them present only once. The sample here was peripheral blood, taken on day 0 of AZD1222 vaccination. The receptors stem from an adult in good health.

The V gene is TRBV21-1, the J gene TRBJ2-1; TRBD2, as called in the table, went unchecked against the DNA. TRBV21-1 is annotated as a pseudogene. The CDR3 has 15 amino acids. CDR3 nucleotides: TGTGCCAGCAAAACCCGGGACTTAGGATACAATGAGCAGTTCTTC. Its protein is CASKTRDLGYNEQFF.

The chain is built from TRBV9 and TRBJ2-2; 7 bases line up with TRBD1. CDR1 SGDLS and CDR2 YYNGEE come from the germline V gene. Germline trimming cut 4 bases from V and 4 bases from J; bases unmatched to any gene: 7. The CDR3 is 15 amino acids. The CDR3: CASSYQGQATGELFF. DNA for the CDR3: TGTGCCAGCAGCTACCAAGGACAGGCCACCGGGGAGCTGTTTTTT.

In its sample, this clone was seen once. V is TRBV9 and J is TRBJ2-7; TRBD1 matches at 7 bases. V dropped 7 bases and J dropped 3; count of bases not matched to a gene: 10. In germline, CDR1 is SGDLS, CDR2 YYNGEE. The CDR3 contains 14 residues. The CDR3 spells CASGRQGENYEQYF. The CDR3 nucleotides read TGTGCCAGCGGAAGGCAGGGGGAAAACTACGAGCAGTACTTC.

The chain is built from TRBV4-2 and TRBJ1-1; D gene uncertain. V gave up 1 base and J gave up 1 base, with 13 bases separating them. CDR1 is LGHNA, CDR2 YNFKEQ, per germline. The CDR3 is made up of 16 amino acids. The CDR3 DNA follows: TGTGCCAGCAGCCAAGGCCCAAGGTCAGGGAACACTGAAGCTTTCTTT. Protein product: CASSQGPRSGNTEAFF.

Worth noting for this clone: One end of the junction varies from germline; a read error may be responsible. The chain couples TRBV7-3 to TRBJ1-1; maybe TRBD1 (5 bases). Per the germline V gene, CDR1 is SGHTA and CDR2 is FQGTGA. The CDR3 is 13 amino acids. The CDR3 here is CASSITGYAEAFF. In DNA form, the CDR3 reads TGTGCCAGCAGCATAACAGGTTACGCTGAAGCTTTCTTT.

The chain combines TRBV11-1 with TRBJ1-2; unclear D gene. Deletions cut 1 base from V and 8 bases from J, with 8 bases between. Looked up from germline, CDR1 is SGHAT and CDR2 is FQDESV (reference sequence). This CDR3 contains 12 residues. The DNA of the CDR3 is TGTGCCAGCAGCTTAGAAGGTCGAGGCTACACCTTC. Encoded protein: CASSLEGRGYTF.

V and J are TRBV29-1 and TRBJ2-3; D is perhaps TRBD2 (7 bases). Germline V gene lookup returns CDR1 SQVTM and CDR2 ANQGSEA. Trimming left V 3 bases short and J 0 bases short, with 19 bases between. This CDR3 has 17 amino acids. This CDR3 is CSVDTRGAVSSTDTQYF. CDR3 nucleotides: TGCAGCGTTGATACTCGGGGGGCCGTTTCTAGCACAGATACGCAGTATTTT.

CDR3 DNA sequence: TGCGCCAGCAGCTTTGACAGGGGGGACTATGGCTACACCTTC. Amino acids: CASSFDRGDYGYTF. The rearrangement uses TRBV4-1 and TRBJ1-2, with 9 positions matching TRBD1. Germline V gene data show CDR1 as MGHRA and CDR2 as YSYEKL. V lost 5 bases and J lost 3; bases outside the gene matches: 4. The CDR3 contains 14 residues.

The chain employs TRBV2 and TRBJ1-1, with 7 bases matching TRBD1. Germline V lookup: CDR1 SNHLY, CDR2 FYNNEI. Trimming took 4 bases from V and 1 from J; bases not matched to a gene: 3. The CDR3 sequence is 14 residues long. CDR3: CASSVQGENTEAFF. The CDR3 region has the DNA TGTGCCAGCAGTGTTCAGGGGGAGAACACTGAAGCTTTCTTT.

The J gene is TRBJ1-2, the V gene TRBV5-4, with 8 nucleotides matching TRBD1. CDR1 and CDR2 from the germline V gene are SGHNT and YYREEE (reference sequence). This CDR3 is 15 amino acids long. The junction had 8 bases not matched to a gene; V was cut back by 0 bases and J by 7 bases. The CDR3 protein is CASSLGAAGGFGYTF. The CDR3 region has the DNA TGTGCCAGCAGCTTGGGGGCGGCAGGGGGCTTTGGCTACACCTTC. Full variable domain (rest looked up from reference TRBV5-4 and TRBJ1-2): ETGVTQSPTHLIKTRGQQVTLRCSSQSGHNTVSWYQQALGQGPQFIFQYYREEENGRGNFPPRFSGLQFPNYSSELNVNALELDDSALYLCASSLGAAGGFGYTFGSGTRLTVV.

The count of this clone is one. The V gene is TRBV2, the J gene TRBJ1-5, with unresolved D. There are 14 residues in the CDR3. V shed 1 base and J shed 6 bases, with 10 bases lying between them. CDR1 and CDR2 from the germline V gene are SNHLY and FYNNEI. The CDR3 reads CASSEVSNSQPQHF. DNA of the CDR3: TGTGCCAGCAGTGAAGTATCGAATAGTCAGCCCCAGCATTTT. Complete variable domain (other parts from reference TRBV2 and TRBJ1-5): EPEVTQTPSHQVTQMGQEVILRCVPISNHLYFYWYRQILGQKVEFLVSFYNNEISEKSEIFDDQFSVERPDGSNFTLKIRSTKLEDSAMYFCASSEVSNSQPQHFGDGTRLSIL.

The chain joins TRBV12-5 to TRBJ2-5; 7 nucleotides line up with TRBD2. CDR1 is LGHNT and CDR2 is FRNRAP in the germline V gene. The CDR3 length is 16 residues. Trimming at V came to 1 base and at J to 1 base, leaving 6 bases not matched to a gene. As DNA, the CDR3 is TGTGCTAGTGGTTTGGCCCTAGCGGAGGGCCAAGAGACCCAGTACTTC. This gives the protein CASGLALAEGQETQYF.

The genes are TRBV6-5 and TRBJ1-4; D ambiguous. The CDR3 has 13 amino acids. V lost 0 bases and J lost 8, with 7 bases in between. Per the germline V gene, CDR1 is MNHEY and CDR2 is SVGAGI. CDR3 sequence reads: CASSYSPSEKLFF. Here the CDR3 DNA reads TGTGCCAGCAGTTACTCCCCTTCGGAAAAACTGTTTTTT.

V and J are TRBV5-1 and TRBJ1-5; D unresolved. The CDR3 has 15 residues. V was trimmed by 4 bases and J by 0 bases, leaving 11 bases between them. The V gene's germline CDR1 is SGHRS and CDR2 YFSETQ. The CDR3 protein is CASSQGEYSNQPQHF. Written as DNA, the CDR3 is TGCGCCAGCAGCCAAGGAGAATATAGCAATCAGCCCCAGCATTTT.

The chain employs TRBV6-2 or TRBV6-3 and TRBJ1-6; D remains unclear. Trimming stripped 2 bases from V and 6 bases from J, with 2 bases between. The CDR3 is 12 residues long. Germline-derived CDR1 and CDR2 are MNHEY and SVGEGT. CDR3 residues: CASSYGNSPLHF. The CDR3 DNA follows: TGTGCCAGCAGTTACGGTAATTCACCCCTCCACTTT.

The gene calls are TRBV5-1 and TRBJ1-4; D perhaps matches TRBD1 (6 bases). Germline assignment: CDR1 SGHRS and CDR2 YFSETQ. The V gene lost 0 bases and the J gene lost 7 bases, with 13 bases spanning the gap. The CDR3 has 15 residues. CDR3 DNA sequence: TGCGCCAGCAGCTTGGCGGGGGCTCATCTTGAAAAACTGTTTTTT. Amino acids: CASSLAGAHLEKLFF.

This clone was observed once. The chain uses TRBV7-3 and TRBJ1-1; D gene ambiguous. The germline CDR1 and CDR2 sequences are SGHTA and FQGTGA. This CDR3 contains 15 residues. V was trimmed by 1 base and J by 0 bases, leaving 9 bases between them. The CDR3 coding sequence is TGTGCCAGCAGCTTAATAGTTGGGGTGAACACTGAAGCTTTCTTT. It specifies CASSLIVGVNTEAFF.

This sequence joins TRBV9 and TRBJ2-1; unclear D gene. The CDR3 sequence is 16 residues long. The ends were cut back, 0 bases at V and 4 bases at J, with 14 bases in the middle. Per the germline V gene, CDR1 is SGDLS and CDR2 is YYNGEE. In DNA form, the CDR3 reads TGTGCCAGCAGCGTAGGGTCTAGATTGGGATACAATGAGCAGTTCTTC. The encoded protein is CASSVGSRLGYNEQFF.

The chain employs TRBV18 and TRBJ1-6; D not resolved. V was clipped by 6 bases and J by 7 bases, with 7 bases between them. The CDR3 has 12 amino acids. CDR1 is KGHSH, CDR2 LQKENI, per germline. The CDR3 DNA reads TGTGCCAGCTCCGTGGGGAATTCACCCCTCCACTTT. It encodes CASSVGNSPLHF.

The J gene is TRBJ1-4, the V gene TRBV19; 10 bases are a match to TRBD1. CDR3 size: 17 residues. Trimming cost V 5 bases and J 0 bases; bases outside gene matches: 6. Germline V CDR1 and CDR2: LNHDA, SQIVND (reference sequence). The CDR3 loop is CASSSRDRGTTNEKLFF. Written as DNA, the CDR3 is TGTGCCAGTAGTTCCCGGGACAGGGGTACAACTAATGAAAAACTGTTTTTT. The whole variable domain, filled in from reference TRBV19 and TRBJ1-4, reads DGGITQSPKYLFRKEGQNVTLSCEQNLNHDAMYWYRQDPGQGLRLIYYSQIVNDFQKGDIAEGYSVSREKKESFPLTVTSAQKNPTAFYLCASSSRDRGTTNEKLFFGSGTQLSVL.

This clone was recorded once. The chain couples TRBV19 to TRBJ2-3; D call uncertain. Per the germline V gene, CDR1 is LNHDA and CDR2 is SQIVND (reference sequence). CDR3 length: 13 residues. V lost 7 bases and J lost 1, with 9 bases in between. CDR3 region: CASTFQGTDTQYF. CDR3 bases: TGTGCCAGTACATTTCAGGGCACAGATACGCAGTATTTT.

The rearrangement joins TRBV15 to TRBJ2-1, with 7 positions matching TRBD2. This CDR3 is 17 amino acids long. J was trimmed by 1 base and V by 5 bases; bases with no gene match: 11. The germline V gene has CDR1 LNHNV and CDR2 YYDKDF (reference sequence). The chain's CDR3 is CATSGMPRGESYNEQFF. The CDR3 nucleotides are TGTGCCACCAGCGGGATGCCTCGGGGGGAGTCCTACAATGAGCAGTTCTTC.

The J gene is TRBJ2-7, the V gene TRBV2; 11 nucleotides match TRBD1. The CDR3 runs to 14 residues. V lost 3 bases to trimming and J lost 3 bases; unmatched junction nucleotides: 1. CDR1 is SNHLY and CDR2 is FYNNEI in the germline V gene. CDR3 sequence (DNA): TGTGCCAGCAGTGATGGGACAGGGGGCTACGAGCAGTACTTC. This gives the protein CASSDGTGGYEQYF. The full variable domain, with the rest looked up from reference TRBV2 and TRBJ2-7, is EPEVTQTPSHQVTQMGQEVILRCVPISNHLYFYWYRQILGQKVEFLVSFYNNEISEKSEIFDDQFSVERPDGSNFTLKIRSTKLEDSAMYFCASSDGTGGYEQYFGPGTRLTVT.